These T cell receptor beta chains were read from a single sample in a study of T cell responses to AZD1222 COVID-19 vaccine. Sequenced by immunoSEQ multiplex PCR; TCRdb stores in-frame clones only, minus some. The sample holds 120,000 or so clones, about 91% seen once. The sample in question was peripheral blood, obtained on day 0 of AZD1222 vaccination. These TCRs come from an adult in good health. Each CDR3 is given with its conserved first and last residue. Each record gives: V gene, clone size, CDR3 protein. Only part of the rows carry a size: once, few, many, or a class if the clone is expanded.

TRBV7-9 . CASSLDGITEAFF
TRBV4-1 . CASSQDSPQNSNQPQHF
TRBV3-1/TRBV3-2 . CASSQEGRTSGNTIYF
TRBV18 . CASSPGTGGVNEQFF
TRBV21-1 . CASTRGLAGGDTQYF
TRBV19 . CASSIAGTGWEGYTF
TRBV10-3 . CAISESGLANTGELFF
TRBV12-3/TRBV12-4 . CASSFPGVETQYF
TRBV3-1/TRBV3-2 . CASSQASGGQPQHF
TRBV5-1 . CASSLGGKNEKLFF
TRBV21-1 . CASSKEPTTSNQPQHF
TRBV14 few CASSQAAHNEQFF
TRBV18 . CASSPPSRKQYF
TRBV18 once CASSPPGLAGAYNEQFF
TRBV21-1 once CASSKAPRRGEPVSPLHF
TRBV2 . CASSGDGAGTEAFF
TRBV5-1 . CASSLENRYWDTEAFF
TRBV21-1 . CASSKGLVGTSYNEQFF
TRBV18 . CASSPANSNQPQHF
TRBV19 . CASSWGSGRDIQYF
TRBV2 . CASSLQGFYNSPLHF
TRBV27 . CASSLSGHHYEQYF
TRBV5-8 . CASSRTRHEADTQYF
TRBV27 . CASRLQGAGEQYF
TRBV7-9 . CASSKSGGASYEQFF
TRBV19 . CASSISGAGSGELFF
TRBV4-2 . CASSQELGRGAQETQYF
TRBV18 . CASSPRGVEAFF
TRBV18 . CASSPDITNEKLFF
TRBV7-6 . CASSLAGTGNSPLHF
TRBV6-2/TRBV6-3 . CASSPSGYNQPQHF
TRBV6-1 . CASSESGGTGELFF
TRBV10-3 . CASGVLETDNSPLHF
TRBV29-1 . CSVETPATYEQYF
TRBV12-3/TRBV12-4 . CASSPRGGQSAFF
TRBV9 . CASSVGAEPGGYLKNIQYF
TRBV6-1 . CASSEAGPGEPYEQYF
TRBV12-3/TRBV12-4 . CASTLGGVYGYTF
TRBV16 . CASSQVGGSAEAFF
TRBV4-3 . CASSQEVQRSHEQFF
TRBV7-2 . CASSFSSGDNYGYTF
TRBV9 . CASSVGLAGAEQFF
TRBV19 few CASTARVGLSEQFF
TRBV5-1 . CASSEIDGVAEAFF
TRBV18 . CASSPPGTSNQPQHF
TRBV7-8 . CASSLAVAADTQYF
TRBV7-3 . CASSSGLAGYNEQFF
TRBV21-1 once CASSLKDCTSGGPGGLFF
TRBV28 few CASSLPTLNEKLFF
TRBV7-9 . CASSLLTSAGELFF
TRBV7-8 . CASSLSTGRDTQYF
TRBV28 . CASSFLNEKLFF
TRBV10-3 . CAISAANSYNEQFF